The 4 T cell receptor beta chains given below trace back to one sample, sequenced in a study of vaccination effects on CD4 cells after COVID-19. No cognate antigen is known for these TCRs. Antigen-specific CD4+ T cells were first expanded with viral peptide pools by the ViraFEST assay and only then sequenced. Isolating CD4+ T cells followed less than 11 days of culture. TCRdb's table, derived via immunoSEQ multiplex PCR, lists solely in-frame clones and lacks some. The sample contains about 19,000 clones, approximately 63% of which appear only once. The specimen was CD4+ T cells from PBMCs cultured with HCoV-229E spike peptides, collected before COVID-19 vaccination. All receptors derive from a human donor who received a COVID-19 vaccine.

A note on this clone: An end of the junction differs from the germline gene, which may be a read error. In DNA form, the CDR3 reads TGTGCCAGCAGTGGGACGGGATGGATCGCTTCGAACGCTGAAGCTTTCTTT. It specifies CASSGTGWIASNAEAFF. This sequence joins TRBV2 and TRBJ1-1, with D hard to call. The CDR3 runs to 17 residues. Looked up from germline, CDR1 is SNHLY and CDR2 is FYNNEI.

The chain couples TRBV4-2 to TRBJ2-2; a weak D match, TRBD1 (6 bases). Trimming took 0 bases from V and 3 from J, leaving 11 bases between them. Looked up from germline, CDR1 is LGHNA and CDR2 is YNFKEQ. The CDR3 sequence is 16 residues long. This CDR3 reads CASSQDSQGYTGELFF. In DNA, the CDR3 is TGTGCCAGCAGCCAAGATTCGCAGGGGTACACCGGGGAGCTGTTTTTT.

This CDR3 reads CASSERVLAGTRGGYEQYF. The CDR3 DNA sequence: TGTGCCAGCAGTGAAAGGGTGCTAGCGGGAACCCGGGGGGGTTACGAGCAGTACTTC. This chain links TRBV2 with TRBJ2-7; TRBD2 aligns across 9 bases. Germline CDR1 and CDR2: SNHLY and FYNNEI. After removal of 2 bases from V and 4 bases from J, the junction contained 18 bases not matched to a gene. This CDR3 has 19 residues.

The chain uses TRBV14 and TRBJ2-5; maybe TRBD2 (5 bases). The CDR3 runs to 14 residues. The germline V gene has CDR1 SGHDN and CDR2 FVKESK. The V gene lost 1 base and the J gene lost 6 bases, with 12 bases spanning the gap. The CDR3 sequence: CASSQGTRLKTQYF. As DNA, the CDR3 is TGTGCCAGCAGCCAAGGGACTCGTTTGAAGACCCAGTACTTC.